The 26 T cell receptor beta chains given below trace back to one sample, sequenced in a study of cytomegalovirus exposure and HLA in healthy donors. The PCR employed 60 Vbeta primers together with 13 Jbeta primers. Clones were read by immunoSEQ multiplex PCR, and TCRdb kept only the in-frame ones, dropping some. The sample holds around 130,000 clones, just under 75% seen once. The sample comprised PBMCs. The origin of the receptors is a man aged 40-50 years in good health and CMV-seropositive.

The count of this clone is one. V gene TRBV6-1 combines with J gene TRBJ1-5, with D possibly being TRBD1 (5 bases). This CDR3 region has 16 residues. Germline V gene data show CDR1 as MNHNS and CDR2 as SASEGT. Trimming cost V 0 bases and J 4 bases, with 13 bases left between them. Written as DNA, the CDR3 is TGTGCCAGCAGTGAAGCTTGGGGCGGGAGAAATCAGCCCCAGCATTTT. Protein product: CASSEAWGGRNQPQHF.

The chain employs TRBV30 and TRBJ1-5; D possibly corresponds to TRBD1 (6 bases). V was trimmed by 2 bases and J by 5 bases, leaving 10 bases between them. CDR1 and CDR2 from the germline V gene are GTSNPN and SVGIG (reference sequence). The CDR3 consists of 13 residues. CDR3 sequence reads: CAWSTGMDQPQHF. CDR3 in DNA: TGTGCCTGGAGTACAGGGATGGATCAGCCCCAGCATTTT.

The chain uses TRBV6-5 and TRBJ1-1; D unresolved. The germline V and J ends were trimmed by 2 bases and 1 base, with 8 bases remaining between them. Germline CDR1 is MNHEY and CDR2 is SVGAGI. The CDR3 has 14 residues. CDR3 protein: CASSYGQRNTEAFF. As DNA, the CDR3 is TGTGCCAGCAGTTACGGGCAAAGGAACACTGAAGCTTTCTTT.

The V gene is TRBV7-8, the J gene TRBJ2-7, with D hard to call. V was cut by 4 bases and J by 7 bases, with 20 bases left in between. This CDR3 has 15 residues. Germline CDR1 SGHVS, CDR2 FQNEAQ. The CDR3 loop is CASSSRTTGSWEQYF. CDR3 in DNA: TGTGCCAGCAGCTCCCGCACCACGGGTTCCTGGGAGCAGTACTTC.

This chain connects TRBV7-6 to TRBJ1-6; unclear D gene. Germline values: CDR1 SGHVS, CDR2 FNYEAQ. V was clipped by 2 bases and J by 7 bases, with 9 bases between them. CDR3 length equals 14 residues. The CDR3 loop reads CASSLNSLNSPLHF. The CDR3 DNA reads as TGTGCCAGCAGCTTAAACAGCTTAAATTCACCCCTCCACTTT.

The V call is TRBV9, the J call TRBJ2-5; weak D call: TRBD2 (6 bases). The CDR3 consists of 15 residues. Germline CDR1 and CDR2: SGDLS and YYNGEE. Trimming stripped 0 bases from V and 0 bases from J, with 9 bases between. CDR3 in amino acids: CASSVGGANQETQYF. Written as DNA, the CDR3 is TGTGCCAGCAGCGTAGGCGGGGCCAACCAAGAGACCCAGTACTTC.

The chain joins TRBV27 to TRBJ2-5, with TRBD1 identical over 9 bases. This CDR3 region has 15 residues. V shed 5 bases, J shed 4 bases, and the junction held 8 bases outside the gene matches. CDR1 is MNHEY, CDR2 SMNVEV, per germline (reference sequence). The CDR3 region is CASSPNRGRIETQYF. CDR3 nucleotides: TGTGCCAGCAGTCCAAACAGGGGGCGTATAGAGACCCAGTACTTC.

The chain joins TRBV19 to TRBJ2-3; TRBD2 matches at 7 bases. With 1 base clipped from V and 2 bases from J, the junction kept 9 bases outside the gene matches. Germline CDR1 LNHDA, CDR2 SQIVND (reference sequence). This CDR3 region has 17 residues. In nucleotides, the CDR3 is TGTGCCAGTAGTATAGGCTCGGGACTATATATCACAGATACGCAGTATTTT. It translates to CASSIGSGLYITDTQYF.

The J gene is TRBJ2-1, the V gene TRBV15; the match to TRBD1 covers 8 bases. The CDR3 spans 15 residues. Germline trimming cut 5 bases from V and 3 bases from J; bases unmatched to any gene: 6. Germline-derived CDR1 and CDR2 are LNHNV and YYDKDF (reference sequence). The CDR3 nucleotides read TGTGCCACCAGCTTCCGACAGGGGTTCTACAATGAGCAGTTCTTC. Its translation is CATSFRQGFYNEQFF. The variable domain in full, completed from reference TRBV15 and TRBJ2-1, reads DAMVIQNPRYQVTQFGKPVTLSCSQTLNHNVMYWYQQKSSQAPKLLFHYYDKDFNNEADTPDNFQSRRPNTSFCFLDIRSPGLGDTAMYLCATSFRQGFYNEQFFGPGTRLTVL.

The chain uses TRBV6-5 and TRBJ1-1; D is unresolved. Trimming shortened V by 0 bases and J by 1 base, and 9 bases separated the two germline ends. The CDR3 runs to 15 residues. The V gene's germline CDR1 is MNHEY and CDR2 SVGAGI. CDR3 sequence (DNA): TGTGCCAGCAGTTACTCGAGACAAACGAACACTGAAGCTTTCTTT. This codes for CASSYSRQTNTEAFF.

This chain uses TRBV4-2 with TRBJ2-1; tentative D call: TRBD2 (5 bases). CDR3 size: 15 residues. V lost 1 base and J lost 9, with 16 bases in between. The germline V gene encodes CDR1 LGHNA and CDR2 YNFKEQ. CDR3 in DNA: TGTGCCAGCAGCCAAGTCGGAGGCAATAAGGGTGAGCAGTTCTTC. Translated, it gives CASSQVGGNKGEQFF.

CDR3 loop: CASRGRVHEQYF. CDR3 nucleotides: TGTGCCAGCAGGGGCAGGGTCCACGAGCAGTACTTC. The rearrangement links TRBV2 to TRBJ2-7; TRBD1 might be the D (5 bases). CDR3 length: 12 amino acids. CDR1 is SNHLY, CDR2 FYNNEI, per germline. Trimming removed 6 bases at V and 5 bases at J, with 11 bases between.

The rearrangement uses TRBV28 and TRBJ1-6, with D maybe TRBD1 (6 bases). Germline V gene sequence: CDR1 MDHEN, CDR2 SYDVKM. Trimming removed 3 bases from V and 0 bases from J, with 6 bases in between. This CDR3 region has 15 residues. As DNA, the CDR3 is TGTGCCAGCAGTTTGGACAGCTCCTATAATTCACCCCTCCACTTT. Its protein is CASSLDSSYNSPLHF.

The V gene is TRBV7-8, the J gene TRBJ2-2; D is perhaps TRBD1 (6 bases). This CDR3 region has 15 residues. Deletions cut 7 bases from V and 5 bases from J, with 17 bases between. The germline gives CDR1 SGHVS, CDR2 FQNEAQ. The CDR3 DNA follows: TGTGCCAGCACCCCGAGGGGGAGAGAGACCGGGGAGCTGTTTTTT. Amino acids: CASTPRGRETGELFF.

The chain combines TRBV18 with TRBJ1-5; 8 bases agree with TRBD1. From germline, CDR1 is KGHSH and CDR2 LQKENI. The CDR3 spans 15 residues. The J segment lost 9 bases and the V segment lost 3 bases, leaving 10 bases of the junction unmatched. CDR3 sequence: CASSPTGQGLRPQHF. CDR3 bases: TGTGCCAGCTCACCCACTGGACAGGGTTTACGGCCCCAGCATTTT.

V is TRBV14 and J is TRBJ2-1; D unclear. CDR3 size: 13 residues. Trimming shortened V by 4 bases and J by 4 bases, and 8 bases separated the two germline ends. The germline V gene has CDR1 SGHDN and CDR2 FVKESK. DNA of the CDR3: TGTGCCAGCAGCCCCTTTCGTTACAATGAGCAGTTCTTC. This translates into CASSPFRYNEQFF.

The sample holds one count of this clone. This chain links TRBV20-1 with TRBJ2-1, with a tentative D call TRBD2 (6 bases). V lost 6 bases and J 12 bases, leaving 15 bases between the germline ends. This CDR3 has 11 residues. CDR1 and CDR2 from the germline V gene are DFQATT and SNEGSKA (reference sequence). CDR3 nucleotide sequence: TGCAGTGCATCGGGACTGTCGTTGCAGTTCTTC. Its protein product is CSASGLSLQFF.

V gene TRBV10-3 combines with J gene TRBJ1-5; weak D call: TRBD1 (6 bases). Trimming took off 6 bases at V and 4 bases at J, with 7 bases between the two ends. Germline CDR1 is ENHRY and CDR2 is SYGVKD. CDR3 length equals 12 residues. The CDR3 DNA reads TGTGCCATCAGCGGACAGAATCAGCCCCAGCATTTT. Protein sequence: CAISGQNQPQHF.

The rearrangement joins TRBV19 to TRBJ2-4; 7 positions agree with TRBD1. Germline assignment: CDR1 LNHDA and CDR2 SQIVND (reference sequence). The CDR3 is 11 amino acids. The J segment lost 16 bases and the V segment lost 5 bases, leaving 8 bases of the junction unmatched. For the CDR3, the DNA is TGTGCCAGTAGTCAGGGGGTCGCAGTTTACTTC. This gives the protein CASSQGVAVYF. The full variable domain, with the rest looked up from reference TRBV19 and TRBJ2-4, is DGGITQSPKYLFRKEGQNVTLSCEQNLNHDAMYWYRQDPGQGLRLIYYSQIVNDFQKGDIAEGYSVSREKKESFPLTVTSAQKNPTAFYLCASSQGVAVYFGAGTRLSVL.

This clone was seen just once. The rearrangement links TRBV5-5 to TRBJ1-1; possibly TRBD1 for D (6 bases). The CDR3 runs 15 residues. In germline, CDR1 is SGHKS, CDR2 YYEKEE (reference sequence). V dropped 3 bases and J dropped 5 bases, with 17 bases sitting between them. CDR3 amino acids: CASSSSHRELTEAFF. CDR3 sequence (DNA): TGTGCCAGCAGCTCCTCACACAGGGAATTAACTGAAGCTTTCTTT.

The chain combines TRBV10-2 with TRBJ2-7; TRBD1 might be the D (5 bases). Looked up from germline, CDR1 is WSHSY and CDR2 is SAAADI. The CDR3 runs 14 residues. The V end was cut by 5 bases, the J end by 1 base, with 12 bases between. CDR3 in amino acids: CASSREQVSYEQYF. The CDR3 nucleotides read TGCGCCAGCAGTCGAGAACAGGTTTCCTACGAGCAGTACTTC.

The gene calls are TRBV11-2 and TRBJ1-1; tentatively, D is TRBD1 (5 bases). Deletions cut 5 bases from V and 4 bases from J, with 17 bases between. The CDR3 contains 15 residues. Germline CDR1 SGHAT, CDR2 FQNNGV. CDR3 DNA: TGTGCCAGCAGCCCGCTGACAGTCTTGGGCACTGAAGCTTTCTTT. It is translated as CASSPLTVLGTEAFF.

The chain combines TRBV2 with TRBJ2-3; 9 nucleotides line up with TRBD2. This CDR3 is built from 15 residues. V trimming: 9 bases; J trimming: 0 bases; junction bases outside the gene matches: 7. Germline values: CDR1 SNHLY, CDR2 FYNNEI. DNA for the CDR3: TGTGCCAGTAGGACGGGACTAGCTAGCACAGATACGCAGTATTTT. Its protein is CASRTGLASTDTQYF. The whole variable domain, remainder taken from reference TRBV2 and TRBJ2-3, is EPEVTQTPSHQVTQMGQEVILRCVPISNHLYFYWYRQILGQKVEFLVSFYNNEISEKSEIFDDQFSVERPDGSNFTLKIRSTKLEDSAMYFCASRTGLASTDTQYFGPGTRLTVL.

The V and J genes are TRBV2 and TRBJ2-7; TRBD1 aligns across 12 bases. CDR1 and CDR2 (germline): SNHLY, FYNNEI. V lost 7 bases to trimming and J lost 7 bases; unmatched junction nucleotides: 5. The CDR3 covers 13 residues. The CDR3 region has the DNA TGTGCCAGCACGGGACAGGGGGCGCGGGAGCAGTACTTC. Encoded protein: CASTGQGAREQYF.

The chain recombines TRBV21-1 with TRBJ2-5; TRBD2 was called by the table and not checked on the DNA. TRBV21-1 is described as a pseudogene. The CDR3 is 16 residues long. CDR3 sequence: CASSHRLAGGRETQYF. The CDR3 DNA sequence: TGTGCCAGCAGCCACCGACTAGCGGGAGGGAGGGAGACCCAGTACTTC.

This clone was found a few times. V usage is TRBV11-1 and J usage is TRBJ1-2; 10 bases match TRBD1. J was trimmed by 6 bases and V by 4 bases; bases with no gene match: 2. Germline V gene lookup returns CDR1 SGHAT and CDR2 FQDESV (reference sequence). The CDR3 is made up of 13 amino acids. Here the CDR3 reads CASSSGTGDGYTF. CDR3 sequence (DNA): TGTGCCAGCAGCTCCGGGACAGGGGATGGCTACACCTTC.